The entry below describes one TCR beta chain. The antigen it recognizes is unknown. The data derive from a study of T cells expressing NK-cell markers (dated by TCRdb to 2018 to 2020). Context from the whole study: TCR beta-chain repertoires were profiled in sorted CD3+CD56+NKG2C+, CD3+CD56+NKG2C- and CD3+CD56-NKG2C+ T-cell subsets from fewer than 10 donors. Seven of the eight sequenced donors were HCMV-seropositive and one was HCMV-seronegative. Randomly selected healthy volunteers, three men and five women, were used as the eight sequenced donors. Illumina HiSeq 2000/2500, MiSeq or NextSeq was used to sequence libraries as 2 x 150 bp reads.

The investigation overall reported the following: Those dominant clonotypes were again the most abundant among CD3+CD56-NKG2C+ cells in four donors, at 28.3-60.1%. Whether the expanded NKG2C-expressing T cell clones were specific for HCMV antigens remained unclear. For five or six donors, the dominant CD3+CD56+NKG2C+ clonotypes were among the top 10 CD8+ clonotypes and accounted for 1.0-7.0% of CD8+ T cells.

HCMV serostatus was determined by detecting HCMV-specific IgG in serum with a commercial ELISA kit. Peripheral blood mononuclear cells were isolated from blood by Ficoll density gradient centrifugation. These reads were obtained on an Illumina HiSeq 2000. 5'RACE template switching, by which a universal primer site and unique molecular identifiers were added, was used to make TCR beta cDNA libraries. Priming for cDNA synthesis came from the TCR beta constant segment, and two successive PCR amplification steps followed. The study's own analysis went as follows. MIGEC was used to demultiplex reads and group reads by UMI, and MiTCR was used to assemble and quantify clonotypes. To exclude erroneous sequences, any TCR cDNA sequence not supported by at least two reads was discarded. Downstream repertoire analysis used the tcR package, and clonotypes were matched across fractions by CDR3 nucleotide sequence plus V segment. VDJmatch was used to annotate antigen specificity against VDJdb, with one amino acid substitution in CDR3 permitted. Once TCRdb had reprocessed the reads, it stored one entry per CDR3 protein sequence and supplied no DNA. V and J calls and clone size were set by TCRdb, not the authors. In this sample's table one finds 350,000 to 400,000 distinct CDR3 sequences. Of the sample, about 10% is held by the ten largest clones.

Via the germline V gene, CDR1 is SGHRS and CDR2 YFSETQ. The CDR3 covers 15 residues, taking in both the cysteine and the phenylalanine. The DNA is not on file. The sequence is built from TRBV5-1 and TRBJ2-1; TCRdb's D gene call, TRBD2, goes unchecked for lack of DNA. The sequence came from a woman in her forties or fifties in good health. Donor details come from another sample of the same person, matched by shared clones. Material for sequencing was blood T cells: a sorted CD56 or NKG2C T cell subset, CD4+ or CD8+ T cells, or bulk PBMC T cells (not recorded which). CDR3 reads: CASSWSGVWSNEQFF.